The 27 T cell receptor beta chains below all came from one sample that was sequenced in a study of radiation and T cells in renal cell carcinoma. The protocol was immunoSEQ multiplex PCR, while the TCRdb copy is restricted to in-frame clones and leaves out a portion. The table has roughly 100,000 clones, 65% to 90% seen once. Time point in this sample: baseline pretreatment blood. Treatment of the sample: 15 Gy SBRT to primary tumor, nephrectomy 4 weeks later. Sample: blood, taken from a patient whose treatment included radiotherapy and nephrectomy. These receptors all come from a man aged 45-65 years with renal cell carcinoma.

The genes are TRBV30 and TRBJ2-7; D unresolved. This CDR3 comprises 12 residues. From germline, CDR1 is GTSNPN and CDR2 SVGIG (reference sequence). The germline V and J ends were trimmed by 3 bases and 6 bases, with 12 bases remaining between them. CDR3 sequence reads: CAWRSGPGEQYF. CDR3 nucleotides: TGTGCCTGGAGATCCGGCCCGGGCGAGCAGTACTTC.

The rearrangement links TRBV10-1 to TRBJ2-3, with D perhaps TRBD1 (6 bases). The CDR3 is 16 amino acids. Germline CDR1 WNHNN, CDR2 SYGVQD (reference sequence). V lost 5 bases, J lost 4 bases, and 19 bases lay in between. Here the CDR3 DNA reads TGCGCCAGCAGTAACACTGGGGACATTCCAGCAGATACGCAGTATTTT. It is translated as CASSNTGDIPADTQYF.

The V call is TRBV9, the J call TRBJ2-1; D is possibly TRBD2 (5 bases). Germline V gene sequence: CDR1 SGDLS, CDR2 YYNGEE. This CDR3 comprises 14 residues. V was cut by 0 bases and J by 5 bases, with 9 bases left in between. The CDR3 loop is CASSVGSSDNEQFF. The CDR3, as DNA: TGTGCCAGCAGCGTAGGGAGTAGCGACAATGAGCAGTTCTTC.

The count of this clone is one. The J gene is TRBJ2-1, the V gene TRBV2; either TRBD1 or TRBD2 may fit D (5 bases each). The V gene lost 9 bases and the J gene lost 0 bases, with 24 bases spanning the gap. Germline V CDR1 and CDR2: SNHLY, FYNNEI. This CDR3 comprises 18 residues. CDR3 amino acids: CASPTQQEGPNSYNEQFF. In DNA form, the CDR3 reads TGTGCCAGTCCTACCCAACAAGAGGGACCTAACTCCTACAATGAGCAGTTCTTC.

This sequence joins TRBV6-1 and TRBJ2-7, with TRBD2 matching 9 bases. CDR3 length equals 13 residues. Germline values: CDR1 MNHNS, CDR2 SASEGT. The junction had 5 bases not matched to a gene; V was cut back by 6 bases and J by 5 bases. CDR3 sequence reads: CASRPLAGDEQYF. The CDR3 nucleotides are TGTGCCAGCAGACCCTTAGCGGGGGACGAGCAGTACTTC.

The chain combines TRBV11-2 with TRBJ2-5; D not certain. Germline CDR1 SGHAT, CDR2 FQNNGV. The V end was cut by 1 base, the J end by 0 bases, with 9 bases between. The CDR3 length is 15 residues. Here the CDR3 reads CASSLGYPNQETQYF. The CDR3 DNA follows: TGTGCCAGCAGCTTAGGATACCCAAACCAAGAGACCCAGTACTTC.

V is TRBV13 and J is TRBJ1-1; the D gene is possibly TRBD1 (6 bases). The V end was cut by 4 bases, the J end by 4 bases, with 10 bases between. Germline V gene lookup returns CDR1 PRHDT and CDR2 FYEKMQ (reference sequence). This CDR3 contains 13 residues. The CDR3 sequence: CASSSEGGTEAFF. The CDR3, as DNA: TGTGCCAGCAGCTCTGAGGGGGGCACTGAAGCTTTCTTT.

The chain employs TRBV5-4 and TRBJ2-2; 7 nucleotides match TRBD2. Germline CDR1 and CDR2: SGHNT and YYREEE (reference sequence). V gave up 4 bases and J gave up 6 bases; unmatched junction bases: 9. CDR3 length: 15 amino acids. Here the CDR3 reads CASSAPGTTSGELFF. Written as DNA, the CDR3 is TGTGCCAGCAGCGCCCCCGGGACTACGTCCGGGGAGCTGTTTTTT.

The V gene is TRBV7-8, the J gene TRBJ1-2, with TRBD1 matching over 8 bases. The CDR3 contains 16 residues. CDR1 and CDR2 (germline): SGHVS, FQNEAQ. The J segment lost 4 bases and the V segment lost 1 base, leaving 8 bases of the junction unmatched. The CDR3 spells CASSLGSGGAGYGYTF. The CDR3 DNA follows: TGTGCCAGCAGCTTAGGTTCAGGGGGCGCCGGCTATGGCTACACCTTC.

The chain's CDR3 is CASSPRDRAHTEAFF. CDR3 DNA sequence: TGTGCCAGCAGCCCGCGGGACAGGGCTCACACTGAAGCTTTCTTT. The chain is built from TRBV7-8 and TRBJ1-1; 9 bases match TRBD1. J was trimmed by 3 bases and V by 5 bases; bases with no gene match: 7. The CDR3 extends over 15 amino acids. Germline lookup yields CDR1 SGHVS and CDR2 FQNEAQ. The complete variable domain, with remaining parts taken from reference TRBV7-8 and TRBJ1-1, reads GAGVSQSPRYKVAKRGQDVALRCDPISGHVSLFWYQQALGQGPEFLTYFQNEAQLDKSGLPSDRFFAERPEGSVSTLKIQRTQQEDSAVYLCASSPRDRAHTEAFFGQGTRLTVV.

The V call is TRBV4-1, the J call TRBJ2-7, with TRBD2 as a possible D gene (5 bases). This CDR3 is built from 15 residues. In germline, CDR1 is MGHRA, CDR2 YSYEKL. Trimming stripped 0 bases from V and 2 bases from J, with 11 bases between. CDR3 region: CASSQDVGITYEQYF. The CDR3 DNA reads as TGCGCCAGCAGCCAAGACGTCGGGATTACCTACGAGCAGTACTTC.

The V and J genes are TRBV4-3 and TRBJ2-5; 7 nucleotides line up with TRBD1. V was pared by 1 base and J by 1 base, with 6 bases of the junction left unmatched. Germline CDR1 reads LGHNA; CDR2 reads YSLEER. This CDR3 contains 16 residues. CDR3 bases: TGCGCCAGCAGCCAAGGGACCCGGACAGGCCAAGAGACCCAGTACTTC. Amino acid sequence: CASSQGTRTGQETQYF.

This chain links TRBV10-1 with TRBJ2-1; 7 positions agree with TRBD2. The CDR3 covers 17 residues. Germline V gives CDR1 WNHNN, CDR2 SYGVQD (reference sequence). Losses at the gene ends were 0 bases for V and 8 bases for J; bases not matched to a gene: 13. The CDR3 reads CASSESMAGGGRDEQFF. The CDR3 coding sequence is TGCGCCAGCAGTGAGTCGATGGCTGGAGGAGGGAGGGATGAGCAGTTCTTC.

This clone was observed a few times. The genes are TRBV6-4 and TRBJ1-1; 8 nucleotides align to TRBD1. The germline V gene encodes CDR1 MRHNA and CDR2 SNTAGT. Unmatched junction bases numbered 4, after V lost 6 bases and J lost 4 bases. The CDR3 sequence is 13 residues long. CDR3 sequence (DNA): TGTGCCAGCAGATTGACAGGGGCCACTGAAGCTTTCTTT. Amino acids: CASRLTGATEAFF.

This chain joins TRBV7-9 and TRBJ2-7; 7 bases align to TRBD2. J gave up 5 bases and V 5 bases, and 3 bases lay outside the gene matches. Germline-derived CDR1 and CDR2 are SEHNR and FQNEAQ (reference sequence). The CDR3 extends over 12 amino acids. The CDR3 is CASSEGGDEQYF. The CDR3 DNA follows: TGTGCCAGCAGCGAGGGAGGGGACGAGCAGTACTTC.

The rearrangement uses TRBV5-1 and TRBJ2-5, with 10 bases identical to TRBD2. The V segment lost 2 bases and the J segment 1 base; nucleotides outside the gene matches: 2. The CDR3 is 15 amino acids. Germline CDR1 and CDR2: SGHRS and YFSETQ. This CDR3 reads CASSFQRGGQETQYF. CDR3 DNA: TGCGCCAGCAGCTTCCAGCGGGGGGGCCAAGAGACCCAGTACTTC.

This chain joins TRBV5-1 and TRBJ2-5, with D tentatively TRBD1 or TRBD2 (5 bases each). This CDR3 contains 12 residues. Germline V gives CDR1 SGHRS, CDR2 YFSETQ. V lost 7 bases and J lost 2, with 9 bases in between. This chain's CDR3 is CASGTEQETQYF. The CDR3 coding sequence is TGCGCCAGCGGGACCGAACAAGAGACCCAGTACTTC. The full variable domain, rest sourced from reference TRBV5-1 and TRBJ2-5, is KAGVTQTPRYLIKTRGQQVTLSCSPISGHRSVSWYQQTPGQGLQFLFEYFSETQRNKGNFPGRFSGRQFSNSRSEMNVSTLELGDSALYLCASGTEQETQYFGPGTRLLVL.

The chain is built from TRBV7-2 and TRBJ2-1, with a tentative D call TRBD2 (5 bases). V was clipped by 3 bases and J by 8 bases, with 14 bases between them. Germline CDR1 and CDR2: SGHTA and FQGNSA. CDR3 length: 14 amino acids. CDR3 sequence (DNA): TGTGCCAGCAGCTTTGACCGAGTGAGGGATGAGCAGTTCTTC. As protein: CASSFDRVRDEQFF.

The rearrangement joins TRBV27 to TRBJ1-4; D is uncertain. Germline V lookup: CDR1 MNHEY, CDR2 SMNVEV (reference sequence). The CDR3 consists of 14 residues. V was shortened by 1 base and J by 8 bases, with 11 bases between the two germline ends. CDR3 nucleotide sequence: TGTGCCAGCAGTTTATGGGGAATGGCAGAAAAACTGTTTTTT. This sequence encodes CASSLWGMAEKLFF.

The chain links TRBV7-9 to TRBJ2-7, with D possibly being TRBD1 (5 bases). This CDR3 contains 14 residues. Germline V lookup: CDR1 SEHNR, CDR2 FQNEAQ (reference sequence). V was trimmed by 0 bases and J by 4 bases, leaving 10 bases between them. CDR3: CASSLAPQGYEQYF. In nucleotides, the CDR3 is TGTGCCAGCAGCTTAGCGCCTCAGGGTTACGAGCAGTACTTC. The full variable domain, in which reference TRBV7-9 and TRBJ2-7 provide the parts outside the CDR3, is DTGVSQNPRHKITKRGQNVTFRCDPISEHNRLYWYRQTLGQGPEFLTYFQNEAQLEKSRLLSDRFSAERPKGSFSTLEIQRTEQGDSAMYLCASSLAPQGYEQYFGPGTRLTVT.

The chain joins TRBV5-8 to TRBJ2-7; TRBD1 agrees at 8 bases. The CDR3 covers 15 residues. J lost 3 bases, V lost 4 bases, and 9 bases had no gene match. Germline V gives CDR1 SGHTS, CDR2 YDEGEE. This CDR3 is CASSLSTGQGYEQYF. DNA for the CDR3: TGTGCCAGCAGCCTATCAACCGGACAGGGCTACGAGCAGTACTTC.

The chain carries TRBV27 and TRBJ2-1, with TRBD1 identical over 8 bases. Trimming took 5 bases from V and 2 from J; bases not matched to a gene: 5. Germline CDR1 MNHEY, CDR2 SMNVEV (reference sequence). The CDR3 is 15 amino acids. The CDR3 bases are TGTGCCAGCAGTCCTGAGACAGGGGCCTACAATGAGCAGTTCTTC. It encodes CASSPETGAYNEQFF.

V gene TRBV2 combines with J gene TRBJ2-3, with 7 bases identical to TRBD1. Germline V lookup: CDR1 SNHLY, CDR2 FYNNEI. The CDR3 has 15 amino acids. V was pared by 6 bases and J by 1 base, with 7 bases of the junction left unmatched. Here the CDR3 reads CASRPQGIGTDTQYF. CDR3 DNA sequence: TGTGCCAGCAGGCCACAGGGGATAGGCACAGATACGCAGTATTTT.

The genes are TRBV19 and TRBJ1-5; the D gene is possibly TRBD1 (5 bases). Trimming cost V 5 bases and J 5 bases, with 16 bases left between them. CDR3 length equals 15 residues. Per the germline V gene, CDR1 is LNHDA and CDR2 is SQIVND (reference sequence). The CDR3 nucleotides are TGTGCCAGTAGTCCCATGACAGCCCCATATCAGCCCCAGCATTTT. Its translation is CASSPMTAPYQPQHF.

The rearrangement joins TRBV5-6 to TRBJ2-7; D is tentatively TRBD1 or TRBD2 (5 bases each). The CDR3 is 14 residues long. CDR1 SGHDT and CDR2 YYEEEE come from the germline V gene. V was shortened by 4 bases and J by 2 bases, with 13 bases between the two germline ends. The CDR3 region is CASSTQGEAYEQYF. CDR3 in DNA: TGTGCCAGCAGCACCCAGGGAGAGGCCTACGAGCAGTACTTC. Based on the CDR3 plus reference TRBV5-6 and TRBJ2-7, the full variable domain is DAGVTQSPTHLIKTRGQQVTLRCSPKSGHDTVSWYQQALGQGPQFIFQYYEEEERQRGNFPDRFSGHQFPNYSSELNVNALLLGDSALYLCASSTQGEAYEQYFGPGTRLTVT.

The table lists this clone with a count of one. V and J are TRBV11-2 and TRBJ2-7; 10 bases match TRBD2. The CDR3 is 17 amino acids. Germline V CDR1 and CDR2: SGHAT, FQNNGV. J was trimmed by 0 bases and V by 3 bases; bases with no gene match: 8. CDR3 DNA sequence: TGTGCCAGCAGCTTCCCGGGACTAGCGAACCCCTCCTACGAGCAGTACTTC. Its protein product is CASSFPGLANPSYEQYF.

This chain joins TRBV6-1 and TRBJ1-2; 7 bases agree with TRBD1. This CDR3 comprises 14 residues. The V gene end was trimmed by 2 bases and the J gene end by 4 bases; junction bases not matched to a gene: 4. Germline assignment: CDR1 MNHNS and CDR2 SASEGT. The CDR3 DNA follows: TGTGCCAGCAGTGAAAGGGGGCATTCCTATGGCTACACCTTC. It yields the protein CASSERGHSYGYTF.